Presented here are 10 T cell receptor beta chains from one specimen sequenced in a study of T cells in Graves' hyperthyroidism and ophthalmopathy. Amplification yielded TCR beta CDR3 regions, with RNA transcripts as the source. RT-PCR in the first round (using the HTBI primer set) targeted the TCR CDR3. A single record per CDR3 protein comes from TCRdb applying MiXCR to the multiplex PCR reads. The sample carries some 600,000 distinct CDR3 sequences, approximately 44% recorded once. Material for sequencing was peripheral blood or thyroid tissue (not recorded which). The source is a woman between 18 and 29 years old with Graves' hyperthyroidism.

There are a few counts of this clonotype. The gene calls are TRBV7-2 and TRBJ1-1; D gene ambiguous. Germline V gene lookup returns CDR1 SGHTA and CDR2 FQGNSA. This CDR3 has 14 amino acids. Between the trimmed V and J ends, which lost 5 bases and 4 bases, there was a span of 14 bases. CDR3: CASSLTWLSTEAFF. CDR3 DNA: TGTGCCAGCAGCCTGACATGGCTGAGCACTGAAGCTTTCTTT.

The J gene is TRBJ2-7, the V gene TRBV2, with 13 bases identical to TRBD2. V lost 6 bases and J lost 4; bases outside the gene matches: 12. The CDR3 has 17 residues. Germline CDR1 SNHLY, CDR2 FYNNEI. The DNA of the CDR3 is TGTGCCAGCAGCTCGCGCGGACTAGCGGGAGACAAGTACGAGCAGTACTTC. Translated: CASSSRGLAGDKYEQYF.

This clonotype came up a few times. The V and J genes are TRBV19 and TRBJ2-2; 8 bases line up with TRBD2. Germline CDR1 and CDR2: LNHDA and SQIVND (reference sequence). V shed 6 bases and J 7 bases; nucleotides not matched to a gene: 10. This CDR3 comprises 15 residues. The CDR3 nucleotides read TGTGCCAGTAGCCACCCGGGACTAGGGGACGGGGAGCTGTTTTTT. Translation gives CASSHPGLGDGELFF. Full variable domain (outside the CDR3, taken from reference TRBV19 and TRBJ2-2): DGGITQSPKYLFRKEGQNVTLSCEQNLNHDAMYWYRQDPGQGLRLIYYSQIVNDFQKGDIAEGYSVSREKKESFPLTVTSAQKNPTAFYLCASSHPGLGDGELFFGEGSRLTVL.

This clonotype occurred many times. DNA of the CDR3: TGTGCCAGCAGCCCGAGGTGGGATAACTATGGCTACACCTTC. Its protein is CASSPRWDNYGYTF. The V gene is TRBV7-8, the J gene TRBJ1-2; no firm D call. V was cut by 5 bases and J by 1 base, with 11 bases left in between. CDR1 is SGHVS and CDR2 is FQNEAQ in the germline V gene. The CDR3 extends over 14 amino acids.

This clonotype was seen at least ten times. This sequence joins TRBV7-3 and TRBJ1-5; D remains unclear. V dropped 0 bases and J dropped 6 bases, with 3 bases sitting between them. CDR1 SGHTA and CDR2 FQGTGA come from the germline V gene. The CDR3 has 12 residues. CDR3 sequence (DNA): TGTGCCAGCAGCTTAACGGGTCAGCCCCAGCATTTT. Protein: CASSLTGQPQHF.

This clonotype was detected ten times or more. CDR3 region: CSVAVLGGDNTGELFF. DNA of the CDR3: TGCAGCGTTGCCGTCTTGGGGGGCGACAACACCGGGGAGCTGTTTTTT. The chain has TRBV29-1 and TRBJ2-2; the D gene could be TRBD1 or TRBD2 (6 bases each). Looked up from germline, CDR1 is SQVTM and CDR2 is ANQGSEA. The CDR3 loop spans 16 amino acids. The V end was cut by 4 bases, the J end by 2 bases, with 17 bases between.

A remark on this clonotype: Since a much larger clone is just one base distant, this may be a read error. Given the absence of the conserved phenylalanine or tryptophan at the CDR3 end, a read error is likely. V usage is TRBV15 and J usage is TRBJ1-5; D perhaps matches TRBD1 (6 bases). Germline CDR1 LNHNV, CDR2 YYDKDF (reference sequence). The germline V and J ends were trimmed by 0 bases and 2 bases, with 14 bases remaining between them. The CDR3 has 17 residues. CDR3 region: CATSRDHGGLGNQPQHS. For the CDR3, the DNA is TGTGCCACCAGCAGAGATCACGGGGGCTTGGGCAATCAGCCCCAGCATTCT.

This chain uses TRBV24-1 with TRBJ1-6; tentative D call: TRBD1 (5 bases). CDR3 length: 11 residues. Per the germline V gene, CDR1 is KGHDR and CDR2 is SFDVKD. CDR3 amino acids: CAHRFNSPLHF. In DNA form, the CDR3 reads TGTGCACACAGGTTTAATTCACCCCTCCACTTT.

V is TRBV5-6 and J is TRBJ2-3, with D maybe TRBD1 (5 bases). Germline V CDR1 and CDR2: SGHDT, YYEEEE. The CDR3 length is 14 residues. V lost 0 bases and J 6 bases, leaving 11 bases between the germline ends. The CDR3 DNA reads TGTGCCAGCAGCTTGGCAAGGGGTGGGGATACGCAGTATTTT. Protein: CASSLARGGDTQYF.

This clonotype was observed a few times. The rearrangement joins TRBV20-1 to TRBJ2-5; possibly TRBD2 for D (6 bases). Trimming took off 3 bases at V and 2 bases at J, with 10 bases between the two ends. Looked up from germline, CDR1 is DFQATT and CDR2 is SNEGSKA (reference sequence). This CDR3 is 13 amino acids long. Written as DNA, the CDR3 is TGCAGTGCTAGGTGGGCGGGACAAGAGACCCAGTACTTC. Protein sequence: CSARWAGQETQYF.